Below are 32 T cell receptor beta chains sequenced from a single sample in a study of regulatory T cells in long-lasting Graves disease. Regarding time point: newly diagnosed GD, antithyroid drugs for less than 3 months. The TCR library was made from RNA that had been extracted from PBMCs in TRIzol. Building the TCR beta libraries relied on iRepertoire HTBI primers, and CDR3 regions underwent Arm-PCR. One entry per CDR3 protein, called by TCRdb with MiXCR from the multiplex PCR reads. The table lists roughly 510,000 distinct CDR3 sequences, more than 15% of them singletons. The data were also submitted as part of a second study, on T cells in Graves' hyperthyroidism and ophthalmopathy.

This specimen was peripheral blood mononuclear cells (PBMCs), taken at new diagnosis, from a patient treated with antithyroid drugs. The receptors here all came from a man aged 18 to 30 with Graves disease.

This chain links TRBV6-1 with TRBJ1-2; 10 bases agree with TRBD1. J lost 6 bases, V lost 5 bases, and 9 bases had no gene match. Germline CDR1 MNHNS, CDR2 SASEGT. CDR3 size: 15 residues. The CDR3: CASSPGTGAKDGYTF. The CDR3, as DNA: TGTGCCAGCAGTCCCGGGACAGGGGCTAAGGATGGCTACACCTTC.

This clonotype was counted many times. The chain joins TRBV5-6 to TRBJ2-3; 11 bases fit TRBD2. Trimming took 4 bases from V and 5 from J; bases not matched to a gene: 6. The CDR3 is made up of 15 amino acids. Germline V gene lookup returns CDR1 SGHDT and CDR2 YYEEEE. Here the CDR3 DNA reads TGTGCCAGCAGCCCGGGACTAGCGGCCCGAGATACGCAGTATTTT. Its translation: CASSPGLAARDTQYF.

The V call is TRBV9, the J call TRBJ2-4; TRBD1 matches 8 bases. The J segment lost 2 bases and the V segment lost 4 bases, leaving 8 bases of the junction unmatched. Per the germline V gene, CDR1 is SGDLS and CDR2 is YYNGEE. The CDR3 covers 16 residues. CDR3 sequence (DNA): TGTGCCAGCAGCCAAGGGACAGGCCAGACCAAAAACATTCAGTACTTC. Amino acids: CASSQGTGQTKNIQYF.

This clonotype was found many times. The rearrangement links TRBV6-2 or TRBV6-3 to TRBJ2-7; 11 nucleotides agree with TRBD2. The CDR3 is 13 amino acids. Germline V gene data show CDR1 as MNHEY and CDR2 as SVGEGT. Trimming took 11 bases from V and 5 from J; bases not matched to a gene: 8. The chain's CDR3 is CAGGLAVRDEQYF. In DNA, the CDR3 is TGTGCCGGGGGACTAGCGGTGAGGGACGAGCAGTACTTC.

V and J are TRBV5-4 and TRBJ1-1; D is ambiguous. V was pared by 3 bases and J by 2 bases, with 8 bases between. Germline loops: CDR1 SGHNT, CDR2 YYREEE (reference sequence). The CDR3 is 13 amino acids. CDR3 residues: CASSSAPNTEAFF. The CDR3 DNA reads TGTGCCAGCAGCTCGGCCCCCAACACTGAAGCTTTCTTT.

The CDR3 reads CASSLLGRRSTDTQYF. Written as DNA, the CDR3 is TGCGCCAGCAGCTTGTTGGGACGGCGAAGCACAGATACGCAGTATTTT. This sequence joins TRBV5-1 and TRBJ2-3; D tentatively reads TRBD1 or TRBD2 (5 bases each). The CDR3 has 16 amino acids. V lost 1 base and J 0 bases, leaving 12 bases between the germline ends. Per the germline V gene, CDR1 is SGHRS and CDR2 is YFSETQ.

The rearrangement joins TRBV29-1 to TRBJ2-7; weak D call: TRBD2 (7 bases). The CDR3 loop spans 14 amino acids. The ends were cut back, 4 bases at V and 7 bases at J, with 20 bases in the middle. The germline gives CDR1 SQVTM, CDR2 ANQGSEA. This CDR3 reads CSVADGGQVGEQYF. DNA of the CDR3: TGCAGCGTTGCCGACGGGGGGCAGGTGGGTGAGCAGTACTTC.

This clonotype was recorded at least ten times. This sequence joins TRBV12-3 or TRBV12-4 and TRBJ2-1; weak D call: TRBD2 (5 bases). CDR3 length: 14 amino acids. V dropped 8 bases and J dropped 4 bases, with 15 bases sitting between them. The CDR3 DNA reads TGTGCCAGCCATCAACGGGATTCGTACAATGAGCAGTTCTTC. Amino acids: CASHQRDSYNEQFF.

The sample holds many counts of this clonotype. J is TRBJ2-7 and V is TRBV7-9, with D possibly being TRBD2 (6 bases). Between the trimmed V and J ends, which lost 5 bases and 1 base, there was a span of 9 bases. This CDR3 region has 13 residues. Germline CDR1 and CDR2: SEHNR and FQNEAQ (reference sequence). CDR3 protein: CASSPGRSYEQYF. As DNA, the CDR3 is TGTGCCAGCAGCCCGGGGAGGTCCTACGAGCAGTACTTC.

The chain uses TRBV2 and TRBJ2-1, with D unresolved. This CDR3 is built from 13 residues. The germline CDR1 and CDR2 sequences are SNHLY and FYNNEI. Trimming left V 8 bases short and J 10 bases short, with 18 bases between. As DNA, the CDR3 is TGTGCCAGCGAATTGACGGGCGATTGGGAGCAGTTCTTC. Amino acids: CASELTGDWEQFF.

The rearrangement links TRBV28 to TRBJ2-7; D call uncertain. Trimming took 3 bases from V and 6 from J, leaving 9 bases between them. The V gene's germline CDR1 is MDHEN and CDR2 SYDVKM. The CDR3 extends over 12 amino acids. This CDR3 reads CASSLNLSEQYF. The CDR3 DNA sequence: TGTGCCAGCAGTTTGAACCTAAGCGAGCAGTACTTC.

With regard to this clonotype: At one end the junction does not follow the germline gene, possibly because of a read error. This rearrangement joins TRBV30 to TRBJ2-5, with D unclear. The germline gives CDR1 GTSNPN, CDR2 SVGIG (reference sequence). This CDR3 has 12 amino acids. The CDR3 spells CAWRPQTKTRYF. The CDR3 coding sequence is TGTGCCTGGAGACCCCAGACGAAGACCCGGTACTTC. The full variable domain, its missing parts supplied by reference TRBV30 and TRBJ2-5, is SQTIHQWPATLVQPVGSPLSLECTVEGTSNPNLYWYRQAAGRGLQLLFYSVGIGQISSEVPQNLSASRPQDRQFILSSKKLLLSDSGFYLCAWRPQTKTRYFGPGTRLLVL.

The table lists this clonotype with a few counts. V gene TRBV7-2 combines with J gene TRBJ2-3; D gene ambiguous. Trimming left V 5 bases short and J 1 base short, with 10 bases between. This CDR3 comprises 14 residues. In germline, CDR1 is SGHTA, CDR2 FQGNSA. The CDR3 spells CASSRVAGTDTQYF. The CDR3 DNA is TGTGCCAGCAGCCGGGTAGCCGGCACAGATACGCAGTATTTT.

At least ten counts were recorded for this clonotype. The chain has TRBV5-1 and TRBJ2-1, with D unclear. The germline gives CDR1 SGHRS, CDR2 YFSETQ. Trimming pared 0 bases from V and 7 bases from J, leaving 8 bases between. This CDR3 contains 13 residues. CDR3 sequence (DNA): TGCGCCAGCAGCTTGGCCACTGAGAATGAGCAGTTCTTC. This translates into CASSLATENEQFF.

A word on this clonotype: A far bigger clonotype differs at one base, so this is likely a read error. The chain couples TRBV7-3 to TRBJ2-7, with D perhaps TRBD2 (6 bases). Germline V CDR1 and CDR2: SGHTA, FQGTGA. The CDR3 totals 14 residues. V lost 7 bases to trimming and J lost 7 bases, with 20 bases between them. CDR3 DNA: TGTGCCAGCATCGATCGGGACTCTTACAATGAGCAGTACTTC. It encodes CASIDRDSYNEQYF.

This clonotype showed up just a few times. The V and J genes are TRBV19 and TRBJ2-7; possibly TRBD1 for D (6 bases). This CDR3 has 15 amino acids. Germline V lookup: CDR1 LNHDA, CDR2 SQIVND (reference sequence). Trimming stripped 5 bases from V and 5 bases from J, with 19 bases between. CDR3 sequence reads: CASSGETQGTHEQYF. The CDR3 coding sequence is TGTGCCAGTAGTGGGGAAACACAGGGTACCCACGAGCAGTACTTC.

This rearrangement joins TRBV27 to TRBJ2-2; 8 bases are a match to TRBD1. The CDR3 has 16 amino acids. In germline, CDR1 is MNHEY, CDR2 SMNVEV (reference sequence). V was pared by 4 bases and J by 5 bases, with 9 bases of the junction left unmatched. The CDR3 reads CASSYPGQGLTGELFF. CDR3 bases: TGTGCCAGCAGTTACCCCGGACAGGGCTTAACCGGGGAGCTGTTTTTT.

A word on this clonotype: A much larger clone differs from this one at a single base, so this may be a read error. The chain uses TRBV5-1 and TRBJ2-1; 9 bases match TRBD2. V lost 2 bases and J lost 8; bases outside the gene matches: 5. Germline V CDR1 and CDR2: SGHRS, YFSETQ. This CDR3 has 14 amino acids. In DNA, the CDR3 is TGCGCCAGCAGCTTTGCTAGCGGGAATGATGAGCAGTTCTTC. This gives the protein CASSFASGNDEQFF.

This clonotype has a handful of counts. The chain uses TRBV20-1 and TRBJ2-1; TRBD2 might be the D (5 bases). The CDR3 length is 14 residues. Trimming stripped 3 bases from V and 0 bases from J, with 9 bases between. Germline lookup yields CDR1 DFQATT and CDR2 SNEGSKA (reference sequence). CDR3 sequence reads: CSARLANSYNEQFF. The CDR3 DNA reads TGCAGTGCTAGGCTAGCCAACTCCTACAATGAGCAGTTCTTC.

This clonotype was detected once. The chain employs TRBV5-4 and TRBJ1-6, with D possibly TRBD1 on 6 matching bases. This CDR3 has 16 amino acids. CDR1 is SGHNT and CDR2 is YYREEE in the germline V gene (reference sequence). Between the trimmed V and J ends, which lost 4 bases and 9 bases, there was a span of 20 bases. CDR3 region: CASSINGGRGSSPLHF. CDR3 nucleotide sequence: TGTGCCAGCAGCATAAACGGCGGCAGGGGAAGTTCACCCCTCCACTTT.

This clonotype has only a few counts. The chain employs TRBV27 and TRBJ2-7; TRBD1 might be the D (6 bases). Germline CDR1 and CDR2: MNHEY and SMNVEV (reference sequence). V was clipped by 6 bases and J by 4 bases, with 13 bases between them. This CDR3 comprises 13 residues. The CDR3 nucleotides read TGTGCCAGCAGCTCAGACAGGACTTACGAGCAGTACTTC. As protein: CASSSDRTYEQYF.

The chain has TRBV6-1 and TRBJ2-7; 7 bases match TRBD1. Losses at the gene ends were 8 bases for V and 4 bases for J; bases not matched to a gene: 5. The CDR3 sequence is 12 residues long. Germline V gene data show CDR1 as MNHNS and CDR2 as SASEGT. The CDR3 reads CASAAGGYEQYF. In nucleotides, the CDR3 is TGTGCCAGCGCGGCAGGGGGTTACGAGCAGTACTTC.

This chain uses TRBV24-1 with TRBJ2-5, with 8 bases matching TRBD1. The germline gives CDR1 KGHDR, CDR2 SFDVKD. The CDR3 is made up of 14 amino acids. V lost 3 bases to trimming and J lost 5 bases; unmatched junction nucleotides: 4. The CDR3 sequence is CATSDARGLETQYF. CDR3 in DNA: TGTGCCACCAGTGATGCCAGGGGGCTGGAGACCCAGTACTTC.

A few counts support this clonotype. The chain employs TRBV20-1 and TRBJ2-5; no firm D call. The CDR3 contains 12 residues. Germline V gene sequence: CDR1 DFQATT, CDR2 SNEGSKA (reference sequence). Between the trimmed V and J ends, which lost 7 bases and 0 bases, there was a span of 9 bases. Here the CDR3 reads CSGEQDQETQYF. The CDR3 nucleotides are TGCAGTGGCGAGCAGGACCAAGAGACCCAGTACTTC.

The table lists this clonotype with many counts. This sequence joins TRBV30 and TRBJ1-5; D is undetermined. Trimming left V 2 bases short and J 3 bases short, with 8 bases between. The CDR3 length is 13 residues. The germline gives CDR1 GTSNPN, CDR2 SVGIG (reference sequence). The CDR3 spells CAWSWGDNQPQHF. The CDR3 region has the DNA TGTGCCTGGAGTTGGGGAGACAATCAGCCCCAGCATTTT.

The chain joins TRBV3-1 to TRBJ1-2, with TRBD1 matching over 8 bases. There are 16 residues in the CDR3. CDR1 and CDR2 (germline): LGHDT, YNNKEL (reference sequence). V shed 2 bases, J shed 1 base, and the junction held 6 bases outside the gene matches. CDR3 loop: CASSQPDRADNYGYTF. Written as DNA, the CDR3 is TGTGCCAGCAGCCAACCGGACAGGGCCGATAACTATGGCTACACCTTC.

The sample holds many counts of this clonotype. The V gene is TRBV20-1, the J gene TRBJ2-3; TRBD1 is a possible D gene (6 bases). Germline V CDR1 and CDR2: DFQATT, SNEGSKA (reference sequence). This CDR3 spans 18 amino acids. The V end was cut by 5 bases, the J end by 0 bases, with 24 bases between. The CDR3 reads CSAHSDRRRSASTDTQYF. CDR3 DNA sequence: TGCAGTGCTCACAGCGACAGGAGGAGGTCAGCTAGCACAGATACGCAGTATTTT.

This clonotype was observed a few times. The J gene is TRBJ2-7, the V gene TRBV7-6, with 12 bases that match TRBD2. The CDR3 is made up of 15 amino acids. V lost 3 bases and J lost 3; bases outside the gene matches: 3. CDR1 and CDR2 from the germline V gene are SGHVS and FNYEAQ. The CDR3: CASSFGLAGNYEQYF. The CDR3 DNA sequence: TGTGCCAGCAGCTTCGGACTAGCGGGAAACTACGAGCAGTACTTC.

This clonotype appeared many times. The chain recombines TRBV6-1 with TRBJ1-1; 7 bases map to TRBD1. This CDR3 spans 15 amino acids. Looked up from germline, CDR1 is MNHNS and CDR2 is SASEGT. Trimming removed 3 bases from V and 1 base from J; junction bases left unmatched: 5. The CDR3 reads CASSDIAGGNTEAFF. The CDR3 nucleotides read TGTGCCAGCAGTGATATAGCAGGGGGGAACACTGAAGCTTTCTTT.

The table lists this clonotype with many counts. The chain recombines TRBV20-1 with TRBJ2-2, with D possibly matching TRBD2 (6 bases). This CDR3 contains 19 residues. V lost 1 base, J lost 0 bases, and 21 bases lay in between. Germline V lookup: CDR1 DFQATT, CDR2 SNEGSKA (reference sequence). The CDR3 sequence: CSARVPLGVSGSNTGELFF. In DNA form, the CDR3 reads TGCAGTGCTAGAGTTCCCCTAGGGGTTAGCGGATCGAACACCGGGGAGCTGTTTTTT.

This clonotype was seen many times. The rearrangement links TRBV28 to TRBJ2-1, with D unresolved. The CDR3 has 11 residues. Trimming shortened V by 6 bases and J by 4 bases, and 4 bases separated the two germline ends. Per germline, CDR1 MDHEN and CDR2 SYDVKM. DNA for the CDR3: TGTGCCAGCAGGCAGTACAATGAGCAGTTCTTC. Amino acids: CASRQYNEQFF.

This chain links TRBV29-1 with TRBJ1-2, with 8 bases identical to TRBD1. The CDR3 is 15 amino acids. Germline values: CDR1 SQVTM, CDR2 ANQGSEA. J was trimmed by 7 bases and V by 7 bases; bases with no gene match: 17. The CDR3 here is CSAPGQGVLGGGYTF. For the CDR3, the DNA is TGCAGCGCCCCCGGACAGGGAGTTTTGGGTGGTGGCTACACCTTC. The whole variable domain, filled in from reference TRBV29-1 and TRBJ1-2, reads SAVISQKPSRDICQRGTSLTIQCQVDSQVTMMFWYRQQPGQSLTLIATANQGSEATYESGFVIDKFPISRPNLTFSTLTVSNMSPEDSSIYLCSAPGQGVLGGGYTFGSGTRLTVV.